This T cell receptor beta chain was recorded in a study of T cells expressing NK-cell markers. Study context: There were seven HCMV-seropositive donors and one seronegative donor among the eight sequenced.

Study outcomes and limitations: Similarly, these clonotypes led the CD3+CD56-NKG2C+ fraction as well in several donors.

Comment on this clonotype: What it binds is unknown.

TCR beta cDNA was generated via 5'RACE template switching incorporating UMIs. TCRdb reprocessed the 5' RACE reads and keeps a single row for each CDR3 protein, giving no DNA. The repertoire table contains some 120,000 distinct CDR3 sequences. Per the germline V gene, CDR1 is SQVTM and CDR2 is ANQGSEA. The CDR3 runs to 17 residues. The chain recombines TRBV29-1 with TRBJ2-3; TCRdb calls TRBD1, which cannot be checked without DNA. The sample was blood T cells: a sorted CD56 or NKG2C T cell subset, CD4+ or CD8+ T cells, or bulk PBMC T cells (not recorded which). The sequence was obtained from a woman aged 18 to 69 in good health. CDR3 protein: CSVEVNRVQPETDTQYF.